The 27 T cell receptor beta chains below all came from one sample that was sequenced in a study of monozygotic twins with inflammatory bowel disease. TCRdb re-called the 5' RACE reads; every CDR3 protein appears as one record, without DNA. The sample table sets out around 450,000 distinct CDR3 sequences. Sequenced sample: blood. These TCRs come from a human donor with ulcerative colitis or Crohn's disease, or a healthy co-twin of an affected twin (not recorded which).

The chain employs TRBV28 and TRBJ2-3. The CDR3 consists of 16 residues. The germline V gene has CDR1 MDHEN and CDR2 SYDVKM. CDR3 region: CASSLSDGRSTDTQYF.

The chain combines TRBV7-2 with TRBJ1-2; the D call from TCRdb, TRBD1, cannot be confirmed without DNA. Germline loops: CDR1 SGHTA, CDR2 FQGNSA. The length of the CDR3 is 14 residues. This CDR3 reads CASSLEGGDYGYTF.

This chain uses TRBV6-2 or TRBV6-3 with TRBJ2-5; absent DNA, TCRdb's TRBD1 call cannot be checked. There are 12 residues in the CDR3. Germline values: CDR1 MNHEY, CDR2 SVGEGT. CDR3 protein: CATGRPHETQYF.

V is TRBV5-1 and J is TRBJ2-2; the TCRdb call, TRBD1, lacks DNA for checking. Germline CDR1 and CDR2: SGHRS and YFSETQ. The CDR3 is made up of 14 amino acids. Here the CDR3 reads CASSFGQDTGELFF.

The rearrangement uses TRBV20-1 and TRBJ2-7. The germline V gene encodes CDR1 DFQATT and CDR2 SNEGSKA (reference sequence). The CDR3 spans 11 residues. The CDR3 here is CSARLMYEQYF.

This chain connects TRBV29-1 to TRBJ1-2. There are 12 residues in the CDR3. The germline V gene encodes CDR1 SQVTM and CDR2 ANQGSEA. This chain's CDR3 is CSVEEPDYGYTF.

CDR3 in amino acids: CASSLEYLHTGELFF. This rearrangement joins TRBV12-3 or TRBV12-4 to TRBJ2-2. The CDR3 loop spans 15 amino acids.

This chain uses TRBV12-3 or TRBV12-4 with TRBJ1-5; TCRdb lists TRBD1, though no DNA is available to test this call. This CDR3 region has 15 residues. CDR3 in amino acids: CASSWGSQGIQPQHF.

V is TRBV5-8 and J is TRBJ1-4; TCRdb lists TRBD1, though no DNA is available to test this call. Germline lookup yields CDR1 SGHTS and CDR2 YDEGEE. This CDR3 has 17 residues. The CDR3 loop is CASSSNPGGQGSEKLFF.

This chain joins TRBV29-1 and TRBJ1-1; no DNA is available, so the TRBD1 call from TCRdb remains unchecked. Per germline, CDR1 SQVTM and CDR2 ANQGSEA. The CDR3 loop spans 12 amino acids. CDR3 residues: CSVARGETEAFF.

The chain joins TRBV28 to TRBJ1-3. There are 14 residues in the CDR3. Germline V gene sequence: CDR1 MDHEN, CDR2 SYDVKM. The CDR3: CASSGQSSGNTIYF.

This CDR3 reads CASSLLSGPDTQYF. The chain links TRBV7-8 to TRBJ2-3; TCRdb lists TRBD1, though no DNA is available to test this call. Germline V CDR1 and CDR2: SGHVS, FQNEAQ. The CDR3 loop spans 14 amino acids.

This rearrangement joins TRBV7-9 to TRBJ2-2. Germline V gene sequence: CDR1 SEHNR, CDR2 FQNEAQ (reference sequence). The CDR3 has 12 amino acids. The CDR3 reads CASSPNTGGLFF.

This chain connects TRBV29-1 to TRBJ2-3; TCRdb's D call of TRBD1 is untestable without DNA. Per germline, CDR1 SQVTM and CDR2 ANQGSEA. This CDR3 is 17 amino acids long. The chain's CDR3 is CSVGQGMGNYAGDTQYF.

The chain carries TRBV3-1 and TRBJ2-1. Germline lookup yields CDR1 LGHDT and CDR2 YNNKEL (reference sequence). The CDR3 is 11 amino acids. The CDR3 spells CASSQVGKQFF.

This chain uses TRBV5-4 with TRBJ2-7. CDR1 is SGHNT and CDR2 is YYREEE in the germline V gene (reference sequence). This CDR3 is built from 14 residues. The CDR3 loop reads CASSLGLNSYEQYF.

The genes are TRBV12-3 or TRBV12-4 and TRBJ2-5; TCRdb calls TRBD2, which cannot be checked without DNA. The CDR3 extends over 15 amino acids. The chain's CDR3 is CASSFLGDVQETQYF.

The chain uses TRBV5-1 and TRBJ1-1. CDR3 length: 15 residues. Per germline, CDR1 SGHRS and CDR2 YFSETQ. CDR3 sequence reads: CASSLALDLNTEAFF.

The gene calls are TRBV29-1 and TRBJ2-5; TCRdb's D call, TRBD1, is unchecked because there is no DNA. CDR1 and CDR2 (germline): SQVTM, ANQGSEA. The CDR3 covers 15 residues. The CDR3 loop reads CSGRGGFSFQETQYF.

This sequence joins TRBV5-1 and TRBJ1-1. The germline V gene has CDR1 SGHRS and CDR2 YFSETQ. The CDR3 loop spans 14 amino acids. The CDR3 sequence is CASSSGGMNTEAFF.

The rearrangement joins TRBV5-6 to TRBJ2-7; TCRdb outputs TRBD1, but without DNA this stays unchecked. In germline, CDR1 is SGHDT, CDR2 YYEEEE. The CDR3 is 14 residues long. The CDR3 sequence is CASNLRGQGNEQYF.

The V call is TRBV5-6, the J call TRBJ1-4; TCRdb outputs TRBD1, but without DNA this stays unchecked. The CDR3 has 15 residues. The germline CDR1 and CDR2 sequences are SGHDT and YYEEEE. This CDR3 reads CASSLAARADRKLFF.

CDR3 in amino acids: CASSSSGDGNQPQHF. V gene TRBV7-8 combines with J gene TRBJ1-5. The CDR3 has 15 amino acids. From germline, CDR1 is SGHVS and CDR2 FQNEAQ.

This chain links TRBV5-1 with TRBJ2-1; the D call from TCRdb, TRBD2, cannot be confirmed without DNA. The CDR3 spans 16 residues. CDR1 is SGHRS, CDR2 YFSETQ, per germline. The CDR3 reads CASSLELAALRGEQFF.

CDR3 amino acids: CASSQGTFEVDTQYF. The chain employs TRBV4-3 and TRBJ2-3; TCRdb names TRBD1, which stays unverified in the absence of DNA. This CDR3 comprises 15 residues. CDR1 and CDR2 from the germline V gene are LGHNA and YSLEER.

The chain recombines TRBV6-2 or TRBV6-3 with TRBJ1-2. The CDR3 covers 15 residues. Germline V gene sequence: CDR1 MNHEY, CDR2 SVGEGT. The CDR3 here is CASSYPFGADYGYTF.

V usage is TRBV6-5 and J usage is TRBJ1-1; the TCRdb call, TRBD1, lacks DNA for checking. Germline CDR1 reads MNHEY; CDR2 reads SVGAGI. This CDR3 contains 11 residues. CDR3 sequence: CASSSRDEAFF.